The rows below give T cell receptor beta chains drawn from one sample of a study of blood T cell repertoires in COVID-19. Sequencing was performed with immunoSEQ multiplex PCR; in TCRdb, only in-frame clones are kept and a portion is missing. The data show 300,000 or so clones, roughly 92% seen once. The sample consisted of peripheral blood. The receptors shown here come from a woman younger than 45 with COVID-19, enrolled during active disease. Each CDR3 is given with its conserved first and last residue. A D gene is named only where the DNA matches it firmly. Clone size is not always given. Where it is, it says once, few, many or a class for expanded clones.

J	size	V	D	CDR3	DNA
TRBJ2-7	NA	TRBV1	NA	CTSSQGGPGTSGNPQEYEQYF	TGCACCAGCAGCCAAGGGGGACCCGGGACTAGCGGGAACCCCCAAGAGTACGAGCAGTACTTC
TRBJ1-2	NA	TRBV28	TRBD1	CASRPTGDNGYTF	TGTGCCAGCAGACCGACAGGGGATAATGGCTACACCTTC
TRBJ1-2	NA	TRBV28	TRBD1	CASSLTGQGARENGYTF	TGTGCCAGCAGTCTGACCGGACAGGGGGCGCGAGAGAATGGCTACACCTTC
TRBJ2-2	NA	TRBV5-1	NA	CASSPLGGPDTGELFF	TGCGCCAGCAGCCCGCTAGGAGGGCCAGACACCGGGGAGCTGTTTTTT
TRBJ1-1	NA	TRBV6-5	TRBD1	CATIRGVNTEAFF	TGTGCCACCATCAGGGGGGTGAACACTGAAGCTTTCTTT
TRBJ1-4	NA	TRBV18	NA	CASSPRQTATNEKLFF	TGTGCCAGCTCACCAAGGCAGACTGCAACTAATGAAAAACTGTTTTTT
TRBJ1-3	NA	TRBV5-6	TRBD1	CASSLLTGSEVSGNTIYF	TGTGCCAGCAGCTTGCTGACAGGGAGCGAGGTTTCTGGAAACACCATATATTTT
TRBJ2-3	NA	TRBV27	NA	CASSSTSTDTQYF	TGTGCCAGCAGTTCGACTAGCACAGATACGCAGTATTTT
TRBJ2-7	few	TRBV4-2	TRBD2	CASSQAKIGTSWEQYF	TGTGCCAGCAGCCAAGCCAAGATAGGGACTAGTTGGGAGCAGTACTTC
TRBJ2-7	NA	TRBV15	TRBD1	CATSSGGTGYEQYF	TGTGCCACCAGCAGTGGTGGGACAGGCTACGAGCAGTACTTC
TRBJ2-7	NA	TRBV21-1	NA	CASSINGTQTSYEQYF	TGTGCCAGCAGCATCAACGGGACACAAACCTCCTACGAGCAGTACTTC
TRBJ1-2	NA	TRBV27	NA	CASSWTANYGYTF	TGTGCCAGCAGTTGGACAGCCAACTATGGCTACACCTTC
TRBJ2-7	once	TRBV27	TRBD1	CASSHPGQPYEQYF	TGTGCCAGCAGTCACCCGGGACAGCCCTACGAGCAGTACTTC
TRBJ2-5	NA	TRBV6-5	NA	CASSNEGGQRETQYF	TGTGCCAGCAGCAATGAGGGGGGACAGAGAGAGACCCAGTACTTC
TRBJ1-1	few	TRBV28	TRBD1	CASSPRTGNTEAFF	TGTGCCAGCAGTCCCCGGACAGGGAACACTGAAGCTTTCTTT
TRBJ1-2	once	TRBV9	TRBD1	CASSRDSAYGYTF	TGTGCCAGCAGCAGGGACAGCGCTTATGGCTACACCTTC
TRBJ2-1	NA	TRBV5-6	TRBD2	CASGGYKGGSSYNEQFF	TGTGCCAGCGGTGGGTATAAGGGAGGGAGCTCCTACAATGAGCAGTTCTTC
TRBJ2-5	NA	TRBV7-8	NA	CASSSGTIGQETQYF	TGTGCCAGCAGCTCGGGAACCATCGGTCAAGAGACCCAGTACTTC
TRBJ2-7	few	TRBV2	NA	CASKEGGYEQYF	TGTGCCAGCAAGGAGGGAGGCTACGAGCAGTACTTC
TRBJ2-2	NA	TRBV7-9	NA	CASLGGSNTGELFF	TGTGCCAGCCTGGGCGGGTCGAACACCGGGGAGCTGTTTTTT